Listed below are T cell receptor beta chains from one sample, sequenced in a study of beta chain features in type 1 diabetes. Method: immunoSEQ multiplex PCR; TCRdb's copy keeps in-frame clones and lacks some. The sample lists over 600,000 clones, around 12% occurring once. The material sequenced was naive CD4+ T cells from blood. Receptor source: a man under 40 with type 1 diabetes. The CDR3 runs from the conserved cysteine through the conserved F or W. D genes are given only for firm matches. Expanded clones get a size class; other rows say once, few or many, or leave the size out.

D gene: -; J gene: TRBJ1-4; V gene: TRBV7-2; clone size: -; CDR3 DNA: TGTGCCAGCAGCTTAGACAAATGGGAAAAACTGTTTTTT; CDR3 protein: CASSLDKWEKLFF
D gene: -; J gene: TRBJ2-4; V gene: TRBV14; clone size: few; CDR3 DNA: TGTGCCAGCAGCCGTTCAGGTCTAGCCAAAAACATTCAGTACTTC; CDR3 protein: CASSRSGLAKNIQYF
D gene: -; J gene: TRBJ1-1; V gene: TRBV10-3; clone size: -; CDR3 DNA: TGTGCCATCAGTGAGGCGCAGGGCACTGAAGCTTTCTTT; CDR3 protein: CAISEAQGTEAFF
D gene: TRBD2; J gene: TRBJ2-5; V gene: TRBV6-1; clone size: -; CDR3 DNA: TGTGCCGTAGGGGGACTAGCGGGAGAGACCCAGTACTTC; CDR3 protein: CAVGGLAGETQYF
D gene: -; J gene: TRBJ1-4; V gene: TRBV9; clone size: -; CDR3 DNA: TGTGCCAGCAGCGTAGGGGGCTGGGAAGAAAAACTGTTTTTT; CDR3 protein: CASSVGGWEEKLFF
D gene: TRBD1; J gene: TRBJ1-1; V gene: TRBV7-6; clone size: -; CDR3 DNA: TGTGCCAGCAGCTTGGGGACAGGGTACACTGAAGCTTTCTTT; CDR3 protein: CASSLGTGYTEAFF
D gene: -; J gene: TRBJ1-2; V gene: TRBV28; clone size: -; CDR3 DNA: TGTGCCAGCAGTTTCACTAACTATGGCTACACCTTC; CDR3 protein: CASSFTNYGYTF
D gene: -; J gene: TRBJ2-7; V gene: TRBV12-5; clone size: few; CDR3 DNA: TGTGCTAGTGATCGGGACGGTGGGACCTACGAGCAGTACTTC; CDR3 protein: CASDRDGGTYEQYF
D gene: -; J gene: TRBJ2-3; V gene: TRBV15; clone size: few; CDR3 DNA: TGTGCCACCAGCGAAGGAGATACGCAGTATTTT; CDR3 protein: CATSEGDTQYF
D gene: -; J gene: TRBJ1-6; V gene: TRBV4-3; clone size: -; CDR3 DNA: TGCGCCAGCAGCCAAGGATTCGAAAATTCACCCCTCCACTTT; CDR3 protein: CASSQGFENSPLHF
D gene: TRBD1; J gene: TRBJ2-1; V gene: TRBV10-3; clone size: many; CDR3 DNA: TGTGCCATCAGTGATGGGACAGGGGGCGATGAGCAGTTCTTC; CDR3 protein: CAISDGTGGDEQFF
D gene: TRBD1; J gene: TRBJ2-5; V gene: TRBV18; clone size: -; CDR3 DNA: TGTGCCAGCTCACTTGGACAGGGCCAAGAGACCCAGTACTTC; CDR3 protein: CASSLGQGQETQYF
D gene: TRBD2; J gene: TRBJ2-1; V gene: TRBV14; clone size: few; CDR3 DNA: TGTGCCAGCAGCCAAGTGGGGAGTAGCGGGGGATCCTACAATGAGCAGTTCTTC; CDR3 protein: CASSQVGSSGGSYNEQFF
D gene: TRBD1; J gene: TRBJ1-2; V gene: TRBV29-1; clone size: few; CDR3 DNA: TGCAGCATACAGGGGCAGGGCCATGGCTACACCTTC; CDR3 protein: CSIQGQGHGYTF
D gene: -; J gene: TRBJ2-7; V gene: TRBV7-9; clone size: -; CDR3 DNA: TGTGCCAGCAGCCCCATAGGGTTGGTATACGAGCAGTACTTC; CDR3 protein: CASSPIGLVYEQYF
D gene: -; J gene: TRBJ1-5; V gene: TRBV7-2; clone size: -; CDR3 DNA: TGTGCCAGCAGCTTTTCAGGAGGGGATCAGCCCCAGCATTTT; CDR3 protein: CASSFSGGDQPQHF
D gene: -; J gene: TRBJ1-6; V gene: TRBV7-9; clone size: few; CDR3 DNA: TGTGCCAGCAGCCGAAGTTCACCCCTCCACTTT; CDR3 protein: CASSRSSPLHF
D gene: TRBD1; J gene: TRBJ1-1; V gene: TRBV7-3; clone size: few; CDR3 DNA: TGTGCCAGCAGCTTAACGACAGGGAGGGACACTGAAGCTTTCTTT; CDR3 protein: CASSLTTGRDTEAFF
D gene: -; J gene: TRBJ2-2; V gene: TRBV13; clone size: few; CDR3 DNA: TGTGCCAGCAGCGGATCGGGACTCATCACCGGGGAGCTGTTTTTT; CDR3 protein: CASSGSGLITGELFF
D gene: -; J gene: TRBJ2-1; V gene: TRBV5-1; clone size: few; CDR3 DNA: TGCGCCAGCAGCTTGGATAACGCCAATGAGCAGTTCTTC; CDR3 protein: CASSLDNANEQFF
D gene: TRBD1; J gene: TRBJ1-2; V gene: TRBV6-5; clone size: once; CDR3 DNA: TGTGCCAGCAGTTACTCGGCAGGGGGCGCCGCCTATGGCTACACCTTC; CDR3 protein: CASSYSAGGAAYGYTF
D gene: TRBD1; J gene: TRBJ2-6; V gene: TRBV5-1; clone size: few; CDR3 DNA: TGCGCCAGCAGCCTAGGGACAGCTGGGGCCAACGTCCTGACTTTC; CDR3 protein: CASSLGTAGANVLTF
D gene: TRBD1; J gene: TRBJ1-4; V gene: TRBV7-9; clone size: -; CDR3 DNA: TGTGCCAGCAGTTGGACAGGGGGGGAAAAACTGTTTTTT; CDR3 protein: CASSWTGGEKLFF
D gene: -; J gene: TRBJ2-1; V gene: TRBV15; clone size: few; CDR3 DNA: TGTGCCACCAGCGGGGGCCTTCCCCTCAATGAGCAGTTCTTC; CDR3 protein: CATSGGLPLNEQFF
D gene: -; J gene: TRBJ2-7; V gene: TRBV20-1; clone size: few; CDR3 DNA: TGCAGTGCTACAGAATACGAGCAGTACTTC; CDR3 protein: CSATEYEQYF
D gene: -; J gene: TRBJ2-6; V gene: TRBV5-1; clone size: -; CDR3 DNA: TGCGCCAGCAGCTTGGGAGGGTACTCTGGGGCCAACGTCCTGACTTTC; CDR3 protein: CASSLGGYSGANVLTF
D gene: -; J gene: TRBJ2-2; V gene: TRBV25-1; clone size: many; CDR3 DNA: TGTGCCAGCACCCAAGACACCGGGGAGCTGTTTTTT; CDR3 protein: CASTQDTGELFF
D gene: -; J gene: TRBJ2-3; V gene: TRBV7-2; clone size: -; CDR3 DNA: TGTGCCAGCAGCTTATCGGCCAGCTCTTCGAATACGCAGTATTTT; CDR3 protein: CASSLSASSSNTQYF
D gene: -; J gene: TRBJ1-6; V gene: TRBV7-9; clone size: few; CDR3 DNA: TGTGCCAGCAGAGAGGAGAGGGACGAGAATAATTCACCCCTCCACTTT; CDR3 protein: CASREERDENNSPLHF
D gene: -; J gene: TRBJ2-3; V gene: TRBV9; clone size: -; CDR3 DNA: TGTGCCAGCAGCGTAGCCACAGGTCCTCGACTCACAGATACGCAGTATTTT; CDR3 protein: CASSVATGPRLTDTQYF
D gene: TRBD1; J gene: TRBJ1-1; V gene: TRBV10-3; clone size: -; CDR3 DNA: TGTGCCATCAGCGGACAGGGATCGACTGAAGCTTTCTTT; CDR3 protein: CAISGQGSTEAFF